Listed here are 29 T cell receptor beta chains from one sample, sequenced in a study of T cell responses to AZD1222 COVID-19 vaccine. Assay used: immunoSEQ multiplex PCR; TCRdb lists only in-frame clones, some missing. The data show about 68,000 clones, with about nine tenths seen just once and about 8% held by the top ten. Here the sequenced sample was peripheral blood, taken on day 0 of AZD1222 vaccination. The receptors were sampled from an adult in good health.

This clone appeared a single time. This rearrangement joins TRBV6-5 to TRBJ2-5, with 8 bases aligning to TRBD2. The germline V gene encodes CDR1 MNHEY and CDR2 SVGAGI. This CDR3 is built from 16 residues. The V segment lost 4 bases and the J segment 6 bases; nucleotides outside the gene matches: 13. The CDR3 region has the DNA TGTGCCAGCAGTTTTAACTTCCGGGGGGGGCAAAAGACCCAGTACTTC. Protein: CASSFNFRGGQKTQYF.

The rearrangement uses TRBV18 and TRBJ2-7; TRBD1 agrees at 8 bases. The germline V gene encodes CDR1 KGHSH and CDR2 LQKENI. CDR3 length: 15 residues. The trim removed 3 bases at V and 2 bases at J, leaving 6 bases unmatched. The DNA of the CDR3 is TGTGCCAGCTCACCGCGTCGGGACAGGACCTACGAGCAGTACTTC. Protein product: CASSPRRDRTYEQYF.

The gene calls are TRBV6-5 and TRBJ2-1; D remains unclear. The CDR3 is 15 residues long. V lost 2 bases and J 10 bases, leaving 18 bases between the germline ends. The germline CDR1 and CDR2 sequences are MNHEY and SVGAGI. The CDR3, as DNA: TGTGCCAGCAGTTACAAAAGCTCGAAGGTGTGGGAGCAGTTCTTC. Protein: CASSYKSSKVWEQFF.

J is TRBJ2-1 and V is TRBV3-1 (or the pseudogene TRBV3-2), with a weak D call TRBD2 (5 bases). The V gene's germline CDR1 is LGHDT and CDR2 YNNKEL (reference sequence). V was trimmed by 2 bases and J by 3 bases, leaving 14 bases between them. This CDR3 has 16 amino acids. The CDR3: CASSQTPRGFYNEQFF. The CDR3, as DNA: TGTGCCAGCAGCCAAACCCCTCGAGGGTTCTACAATGAGCAGTTCTTC.

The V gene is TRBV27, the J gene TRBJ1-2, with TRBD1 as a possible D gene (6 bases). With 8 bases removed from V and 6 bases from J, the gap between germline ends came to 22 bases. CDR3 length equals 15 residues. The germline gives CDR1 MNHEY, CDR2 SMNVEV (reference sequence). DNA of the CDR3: TGTGCCAGCTCTGGGACAAGCAACATAGAGAATGGCTACACCTTC. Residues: CASSGTSNIENGYTF.

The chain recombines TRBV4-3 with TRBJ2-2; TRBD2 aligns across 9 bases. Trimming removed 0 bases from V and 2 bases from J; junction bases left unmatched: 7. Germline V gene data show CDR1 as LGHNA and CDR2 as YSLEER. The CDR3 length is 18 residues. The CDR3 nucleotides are TGCGCCAGCAGCCAAGATCCGCTAGCGGGATTCAACACCGGGGAGCTGTTTTTT. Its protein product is CASSQDPLAGFNTGELFF.

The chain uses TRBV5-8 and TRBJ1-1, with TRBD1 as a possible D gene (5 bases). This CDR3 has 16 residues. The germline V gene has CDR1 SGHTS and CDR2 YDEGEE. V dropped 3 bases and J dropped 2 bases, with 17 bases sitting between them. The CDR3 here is CASSSNRRGINTEAFF. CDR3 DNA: TGTGCCAGCAGCTCCAACAGGAGGGGAATAAACACTGAAGCTTTCTTT. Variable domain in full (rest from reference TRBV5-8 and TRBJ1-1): EAGVTQSPTHLIKTRGQQATLRCSPISGHTSVYWYQQALGLGLQFLLWYDEGEERNRGNFPPRFSGRQFPNYSSELNVNALELEDSALYLCASSSNRRGINTEAFFGQGTRLTVV.

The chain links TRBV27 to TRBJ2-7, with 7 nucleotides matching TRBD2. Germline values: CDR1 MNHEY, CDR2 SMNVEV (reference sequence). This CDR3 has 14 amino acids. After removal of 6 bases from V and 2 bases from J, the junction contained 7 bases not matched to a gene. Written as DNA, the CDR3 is TGTGCCAGCAGCCGGGAGGAGTTCCCCTACGAGCAGTACTTC. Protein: CASSREEFPYEQYF.

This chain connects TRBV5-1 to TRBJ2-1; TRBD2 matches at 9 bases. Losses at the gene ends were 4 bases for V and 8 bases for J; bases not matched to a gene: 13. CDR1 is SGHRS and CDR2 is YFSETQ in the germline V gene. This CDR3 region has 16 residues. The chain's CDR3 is CASSLRAAGGPDEQFF. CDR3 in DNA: TGCGCCAGCAGCCTCAGGGCGGCGGGAGGGCCTGATGAGCAGTTCTTC.

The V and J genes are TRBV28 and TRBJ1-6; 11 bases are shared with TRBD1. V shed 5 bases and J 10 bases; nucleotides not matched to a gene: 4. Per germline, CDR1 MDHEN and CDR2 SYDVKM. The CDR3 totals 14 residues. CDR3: CASSEGQGASPLHF. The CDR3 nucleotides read TGTGCCAGCAGTGAAGGACAGGGGGCCTCACCCCTCCACTTT.

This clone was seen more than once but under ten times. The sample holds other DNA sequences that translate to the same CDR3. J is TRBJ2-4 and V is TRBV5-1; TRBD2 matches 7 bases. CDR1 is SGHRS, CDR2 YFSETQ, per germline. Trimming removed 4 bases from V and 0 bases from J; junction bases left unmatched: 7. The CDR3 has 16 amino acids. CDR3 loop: CASSTLSGLAKNIQYF. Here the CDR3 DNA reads TGCGCCAGCAGCACCCTTAGCGGGCTAGCCAAAAACATTCAGTACTTC. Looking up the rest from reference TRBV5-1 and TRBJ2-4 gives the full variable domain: KAGVTQTPRYLIKTRGQQVTLSCSPISGHRSVSWYQQTPGQGLQFLFEYFSETQRNKGNFPGRFSGRQFSNSRSEMNVSTLELGDSALYLCASSTLSGLAKNIQYFGAGTRLSVL.

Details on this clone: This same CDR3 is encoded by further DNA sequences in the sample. CDR3 residues: CASSLAETQYF. In nucleotides, the CDR3 is TGTGCCAGCAGCTTAGCGGAGACCCAGTACTTC. The rearrangement uses TRBV7-6 and TRBJ2-5; D remains ambiguous. Germline values: CDR1 SGHVS, CDR2 FNYEAQ. The CDR3 runs 11 residues. Trimming took off 0 bases at V and 5 bases at J, with 1 base between the two ends.

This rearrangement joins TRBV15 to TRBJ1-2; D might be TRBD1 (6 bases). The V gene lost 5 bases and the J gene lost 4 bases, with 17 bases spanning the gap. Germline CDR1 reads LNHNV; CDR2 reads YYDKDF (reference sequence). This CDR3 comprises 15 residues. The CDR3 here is CATSVPRQGIYGYTF. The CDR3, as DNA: TGTGCCACCAGCGTGCCAAGGCAGGGGATCTATGGCTACACCTTC.

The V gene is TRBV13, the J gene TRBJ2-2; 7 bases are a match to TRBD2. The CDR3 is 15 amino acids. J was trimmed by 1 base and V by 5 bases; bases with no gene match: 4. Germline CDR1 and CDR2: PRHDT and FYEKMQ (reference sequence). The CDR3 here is CASSRTRLNTGELFF. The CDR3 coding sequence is TGTGCCAGCAGCCGGACTAGGCTGAACACCGGGGAGCTGTTTTTT.

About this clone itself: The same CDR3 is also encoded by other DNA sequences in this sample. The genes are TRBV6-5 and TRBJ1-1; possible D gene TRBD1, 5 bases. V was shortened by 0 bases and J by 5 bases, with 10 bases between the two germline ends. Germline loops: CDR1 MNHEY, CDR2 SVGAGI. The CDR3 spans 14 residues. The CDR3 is CASSYSAGRTEAFF. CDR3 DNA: TGTGCCAGCAGTTACTCGGCAGGGCGAACTGAAGCTTTCTTT.

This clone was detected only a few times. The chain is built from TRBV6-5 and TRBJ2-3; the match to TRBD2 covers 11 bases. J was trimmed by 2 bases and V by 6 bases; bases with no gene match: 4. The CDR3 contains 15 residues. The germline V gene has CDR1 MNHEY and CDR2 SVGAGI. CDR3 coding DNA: TGTGCCAGCAGGTTAGCGGGAGGGCCCACAGATACGCAGTATTTT. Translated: CASRLAGGPTDTQYF.

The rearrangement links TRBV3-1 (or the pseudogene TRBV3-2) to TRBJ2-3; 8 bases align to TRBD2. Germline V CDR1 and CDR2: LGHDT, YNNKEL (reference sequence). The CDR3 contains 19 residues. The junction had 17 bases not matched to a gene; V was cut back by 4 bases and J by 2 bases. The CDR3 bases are TGTGCCAGCAGCCCCGGGGCGAGCGGGGGAAACTTCTTCACAGATACGCAGTATTTT. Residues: CASSPGASGGNFFTDTQYF.

CDR3 in amino acids: CASSLWGDTQYF. In DNA, the CDR3 is TGCGCCAGCAGCTTATGGGGAGATACGCAGTATTTT. The chain carries TRBV5-1 and TRBJ2-3; D remains unclear. Per germline, CDR1 SGHRS and CDR2 YFSETQ. V lost 2 bases, J lost 5 bases, and 6 bases lay in between. The CDR3 is 12 residues long.

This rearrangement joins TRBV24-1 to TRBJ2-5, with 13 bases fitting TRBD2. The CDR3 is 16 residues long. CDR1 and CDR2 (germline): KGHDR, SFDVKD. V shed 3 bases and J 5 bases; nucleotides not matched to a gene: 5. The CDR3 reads CATSDRTSGSVETQYF. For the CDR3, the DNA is TGTGCCACCAGTGATCGGACTAGCGGGAGTGTGGAGACCCAGTACTTC.

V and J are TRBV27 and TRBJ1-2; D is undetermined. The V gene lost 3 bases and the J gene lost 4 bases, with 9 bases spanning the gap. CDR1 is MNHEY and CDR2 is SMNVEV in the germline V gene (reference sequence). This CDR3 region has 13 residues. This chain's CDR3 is CASSFKGGYGYTF. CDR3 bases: TGTGCCAGCAGTTTTAAGGGAGGCTATGGCTACACCTTC.

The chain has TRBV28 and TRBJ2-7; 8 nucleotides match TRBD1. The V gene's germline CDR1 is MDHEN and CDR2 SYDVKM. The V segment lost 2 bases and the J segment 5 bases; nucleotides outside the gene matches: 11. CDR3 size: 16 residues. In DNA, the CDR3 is TGTGCCAGCAGTTTAGATCAGGGGGCTAGGGGAGACGAGCAGTACTTC. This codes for CASSLDQGARGDEQYF.

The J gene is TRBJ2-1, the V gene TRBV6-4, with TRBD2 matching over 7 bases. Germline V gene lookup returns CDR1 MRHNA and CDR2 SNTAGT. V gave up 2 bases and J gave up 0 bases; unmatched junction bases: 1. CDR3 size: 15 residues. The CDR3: CASSDVAGSYNEQFF. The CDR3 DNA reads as TGTGCCAGCAGTGACGTAGCGGGCTCCTACAATGAGCAGTTCTTC.

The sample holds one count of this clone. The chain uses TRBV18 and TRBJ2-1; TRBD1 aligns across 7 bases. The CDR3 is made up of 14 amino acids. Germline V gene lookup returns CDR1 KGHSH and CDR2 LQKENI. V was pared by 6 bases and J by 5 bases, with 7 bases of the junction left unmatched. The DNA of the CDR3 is TGTGCCAGCTCCCAGCAGGGGGACCACAATGAGCAGTTCTTC. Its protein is CASSQQGDHNEQFF.

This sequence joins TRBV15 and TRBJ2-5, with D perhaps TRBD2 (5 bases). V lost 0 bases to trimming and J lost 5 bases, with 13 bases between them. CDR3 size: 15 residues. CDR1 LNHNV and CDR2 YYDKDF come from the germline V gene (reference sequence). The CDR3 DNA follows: TGTGCCACCAGCAGAGATCTTGAGGGCTGGGAGACCCAGTACTTC. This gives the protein CATSRDLEGWETQYF.

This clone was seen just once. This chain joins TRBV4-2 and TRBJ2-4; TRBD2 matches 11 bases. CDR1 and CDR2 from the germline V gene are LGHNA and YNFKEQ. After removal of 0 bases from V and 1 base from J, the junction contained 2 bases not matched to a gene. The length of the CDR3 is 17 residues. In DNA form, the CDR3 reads TGTGCCAGCAGCCAAGAGTCTAGCGGGAGGGCCAAAAACATTCAGTACTTC. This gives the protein CASSQESSGRAKNIQYF.

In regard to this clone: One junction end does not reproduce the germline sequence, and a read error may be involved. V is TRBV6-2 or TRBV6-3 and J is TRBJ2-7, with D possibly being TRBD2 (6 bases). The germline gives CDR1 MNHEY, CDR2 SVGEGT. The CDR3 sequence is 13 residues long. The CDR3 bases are TGTGCCAGCAGTTACACCCTACTAGCCGCACCCAGCTTC. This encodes CASSYTLLAAPSF.

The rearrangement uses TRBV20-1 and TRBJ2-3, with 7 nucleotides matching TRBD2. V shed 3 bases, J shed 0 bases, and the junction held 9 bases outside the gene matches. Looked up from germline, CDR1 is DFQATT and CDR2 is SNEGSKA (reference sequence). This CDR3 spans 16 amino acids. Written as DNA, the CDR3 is TGCAGTGCTAGTTGGAGGGGCGGGAGTAGCACAGATACGCAGTATTTT. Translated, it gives CSASWRGGSSTDTQYF.

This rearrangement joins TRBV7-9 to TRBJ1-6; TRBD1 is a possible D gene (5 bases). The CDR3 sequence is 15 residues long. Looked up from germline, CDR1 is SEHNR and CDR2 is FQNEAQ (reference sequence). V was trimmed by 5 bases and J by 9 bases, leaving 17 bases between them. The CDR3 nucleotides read TGTGCCAGCAGCCGGGACGCCGGGATGAGTTCACCCCTCCACTTT. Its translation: CASSRDAGMSSPLHF. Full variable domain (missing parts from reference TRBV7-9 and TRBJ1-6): DTGVSQNPRHKITKRGQNVTFRCDPISEHNRLYWYRQTLGQGPEFLTYFQNEAQLEKSRLLSDRFSAERPKGSFSTLEIQRTEQGDSAMYLCASSRDAGMSSPLHFGNGTRLTVT.

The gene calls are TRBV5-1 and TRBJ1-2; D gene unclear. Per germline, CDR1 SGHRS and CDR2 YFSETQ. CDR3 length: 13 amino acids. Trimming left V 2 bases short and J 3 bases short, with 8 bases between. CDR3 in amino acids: CASSLNGDYGYTF. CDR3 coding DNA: TGCGCCAGCAGCTTAAACGGGGACTATGGCTACACCTTC.